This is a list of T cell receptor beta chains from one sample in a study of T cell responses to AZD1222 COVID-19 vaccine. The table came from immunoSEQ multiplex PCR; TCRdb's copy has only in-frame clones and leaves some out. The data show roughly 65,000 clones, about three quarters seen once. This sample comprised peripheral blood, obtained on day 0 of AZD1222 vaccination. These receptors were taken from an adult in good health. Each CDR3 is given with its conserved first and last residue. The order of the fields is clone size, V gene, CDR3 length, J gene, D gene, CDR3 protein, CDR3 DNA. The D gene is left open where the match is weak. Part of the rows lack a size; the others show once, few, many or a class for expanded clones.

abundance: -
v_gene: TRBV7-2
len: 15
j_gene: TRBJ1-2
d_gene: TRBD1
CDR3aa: CASSAGQAVNYGYTF
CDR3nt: TGTGCCAGCAGCGCCGGACAGGCTGTTAACTATGGCTACACCTTC

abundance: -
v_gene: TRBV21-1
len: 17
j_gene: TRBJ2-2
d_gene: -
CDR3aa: CASSKVIGIMNTGELFF
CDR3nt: TGTGCCAGCAGCAAAGTCATCGGCATAATGAACACCGGGGAGCTGTTTTTT

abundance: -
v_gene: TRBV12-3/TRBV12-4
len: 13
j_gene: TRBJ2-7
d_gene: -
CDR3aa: CASSFGSSYEQYF
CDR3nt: TGTGCCAGCAGTTTTGGCAGCTCCTACGAGCAGTACTTC

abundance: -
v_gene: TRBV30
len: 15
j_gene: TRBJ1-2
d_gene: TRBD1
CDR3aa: CAWSVRGTGGYGYTF
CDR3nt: TGTGCCTGGAGTGTAAGAGGGACAGGGGGCTATGGCTACACCTTC

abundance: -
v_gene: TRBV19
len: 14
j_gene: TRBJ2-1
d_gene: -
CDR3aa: CATGEVPGSDEQFF
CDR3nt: TGTGCCACCGGAGAGGTTCCGGGGAGCGATGAGCAGTTCTTC

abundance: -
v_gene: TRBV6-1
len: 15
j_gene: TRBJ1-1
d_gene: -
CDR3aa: CASSERSGRVTEAFF
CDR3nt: TGTGCCAGCAGTGAAAGGTCAGGCAGGGTCACTGAAGCTTTCTTT

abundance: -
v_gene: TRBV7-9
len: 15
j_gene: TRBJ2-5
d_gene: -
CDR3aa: CASSLKQGSGETQYF
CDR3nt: TGTGCCAGCAGCTTAAAGCAGGGCTCCGGGGAGACCCAGTACTTC

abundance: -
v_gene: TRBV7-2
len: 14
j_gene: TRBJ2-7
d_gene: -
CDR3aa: CASSSPGRIYEQYF
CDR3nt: TGTGCCAGCAGCTCCCCGGGACGGATTTACGAGCAGTACTTC

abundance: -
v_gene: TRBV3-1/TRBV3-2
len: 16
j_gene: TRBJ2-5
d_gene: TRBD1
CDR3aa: CASSPPGQGAGETQYF
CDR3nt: TGTGCCAGCAGCCCCCCAGGACAGGGGGCAGGGGAGACCCAGTACTTC

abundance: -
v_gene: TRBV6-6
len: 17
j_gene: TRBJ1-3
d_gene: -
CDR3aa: CASSPEKGGGFRNTIYF
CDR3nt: TGTGCCAGCAGTCCCGAGAAAGGGGGGGGGTTTAGAAACACCATATATTTT

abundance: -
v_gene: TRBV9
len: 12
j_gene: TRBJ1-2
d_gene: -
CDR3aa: CASSGANYGYTF
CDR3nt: TGTGCCAGCAGCGGGGCCAACTATGGCTACACCTTC

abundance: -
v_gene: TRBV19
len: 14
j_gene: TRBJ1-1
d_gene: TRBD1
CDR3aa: CASSPDRDQLTAFF
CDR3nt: TGTGCCAGTAGTCCTGACAGGGACCAACTAACGGCTTTCTTT

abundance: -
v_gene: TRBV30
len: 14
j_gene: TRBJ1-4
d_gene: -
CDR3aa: CAWSLRVPNEKLFF
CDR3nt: TGTGCCTGGAGTCTCCGGGTTCCGAATGAAAAACTGTTTTTT

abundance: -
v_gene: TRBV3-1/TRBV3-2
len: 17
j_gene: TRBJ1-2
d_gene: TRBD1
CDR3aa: CASSQGSRGLSSYGYTF
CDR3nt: TGTGCCAGCAGCCAGGGATCCAGGGGGCTCAGTAGCTATGGCTACACCTTC

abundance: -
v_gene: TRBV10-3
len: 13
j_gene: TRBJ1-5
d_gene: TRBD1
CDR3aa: CAIRGQGPQPQHF
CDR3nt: TGTGCCATCAGGGGACAGGGTCCTCAGCCCCAGCATTTT

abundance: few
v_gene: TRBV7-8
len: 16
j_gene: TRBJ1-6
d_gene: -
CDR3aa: CASSPRQVGLNSPLHF
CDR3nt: TGTGCCAGCAGCCCTCGACAGGTTGGGTTGAATTCACCCCTCCACTTT

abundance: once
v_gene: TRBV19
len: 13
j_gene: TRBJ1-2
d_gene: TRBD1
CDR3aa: CASSTGTVSGYTF
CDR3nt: TGTGCCAGTAGCACGGGGACAGTGAGTGGCTACACCTTC

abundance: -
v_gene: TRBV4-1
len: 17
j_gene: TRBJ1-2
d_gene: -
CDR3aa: CASSQEERSSLLYGYTF
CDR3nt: TGCGCCAGCAGCCAAGAAGAGCGCTCCTCCCTCTTATATGGCTACACCTTC

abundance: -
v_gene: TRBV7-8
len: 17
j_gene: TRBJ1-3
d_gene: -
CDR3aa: CASSLAGGGVSGNTIYF
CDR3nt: TGTGCCAGCAGCTTAGCCGGGGGTGGTGTCTCTGGAAACACCATATATTTT

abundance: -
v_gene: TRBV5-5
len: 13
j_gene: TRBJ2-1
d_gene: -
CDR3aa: CASSLARANEQFF
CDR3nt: TGTGCCAGCAGCTTGGCCCGGGCCAATGAGCAGTTCTTC

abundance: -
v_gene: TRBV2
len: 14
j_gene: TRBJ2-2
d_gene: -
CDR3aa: CASSELGGTGELFF
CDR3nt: TGTGCCAGCAGTGAACTGGGGGGCACCGGGGAGCTGTTTTTT

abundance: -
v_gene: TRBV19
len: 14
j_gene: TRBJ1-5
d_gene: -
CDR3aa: CASSKGPNNQPQHF
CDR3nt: TGTGCCAGTAGTAAAGGACCGAACAATCAGCCCCAGCATTTT

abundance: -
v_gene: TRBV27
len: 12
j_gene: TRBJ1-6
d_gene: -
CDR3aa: CASTQGLSPLHF
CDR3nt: TGTGCCAGCACCCAGGGACTTTCACCCCTCCACTTT

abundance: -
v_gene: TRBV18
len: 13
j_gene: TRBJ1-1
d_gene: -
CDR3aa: CASSPPWDTEAFF
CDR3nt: TGTGCCAGCTCACCACCGTGGGACACTGAAGCTTTCTTT

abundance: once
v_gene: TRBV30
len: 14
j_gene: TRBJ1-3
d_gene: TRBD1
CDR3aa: CAWGSGQGTVTIYF
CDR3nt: TGTGCCTGGGGATCGGGACAGGGGACGGTGACCATATATTTT

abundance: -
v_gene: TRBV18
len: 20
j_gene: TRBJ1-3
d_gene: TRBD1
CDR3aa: CASSPVGGLGQGAPGNTIYF
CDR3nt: TGTGCCAGCTCACCAGTCGGTGGTCTGGGACAGGGGGCGCCCGGAAACACCATATATTTT

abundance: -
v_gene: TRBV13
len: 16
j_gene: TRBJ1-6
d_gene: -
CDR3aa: CASSLMGSSYNSPLHF
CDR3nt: TGTGCCAGCAGCTTAATGGGGAGCTCCTATAATTCACCCCTCCACTTT

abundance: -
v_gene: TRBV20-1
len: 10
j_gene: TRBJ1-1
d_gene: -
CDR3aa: CSARDLGAFF
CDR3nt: TGCAGTGCTAGAGATCTGGGGGCTTTCTTT

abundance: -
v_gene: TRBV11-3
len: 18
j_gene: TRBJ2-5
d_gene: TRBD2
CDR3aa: CASSLGPRAGGPRETQYF
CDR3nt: TGTGCCAGCAGCTTGGGCCCCAGGGCGGGGGGGCCGAGGGAGACCCAGTACTTC

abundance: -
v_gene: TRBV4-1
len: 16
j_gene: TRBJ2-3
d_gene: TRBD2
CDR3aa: CASSAQLAGITDTQYF
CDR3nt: TGCGCCAGCAGCGCCCAACTAGCGGGGATAACAGATACGCAGTATTTT

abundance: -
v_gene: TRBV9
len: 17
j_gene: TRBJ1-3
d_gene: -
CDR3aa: CASSGTTGRAPGNTIYF
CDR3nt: TGTGCCAGCAGCGGAACCACCGGGAGGGCTCCTGGAAACACCATATATTTT

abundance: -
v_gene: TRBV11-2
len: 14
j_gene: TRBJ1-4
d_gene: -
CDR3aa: CASSLWGANEKLFF
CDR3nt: TGTGCCAGCAGCCTTTGGGGCGCTAATGAAAAACTGTTTTTT